The rows below give T cell receptor beta chains drawn from one sample of a study of CD8+CD57+ T cells in acquired aplastic anemia. TCRdb used MiXCR to reprocess the reads, holding one entry per CDR3 protein. The sample contains hundreds of thousands of distinct CDR3 sequences, around a third of which appear only once. Source material: sorted CD4+, CD8+, or CD8+CD57+ T cells (not recorded which) from PBMCs. These receptors all come from a human donor with aplastic anemia. Each CDR3 is given with its conserved first and last residue. The order of the fields is CDR3 protein, CDR3 DNA, V gene, D gene, clone size, J gene. The D gene is left open where the match is weak. Part of the rows lack a size; the others show once, few, many or a class for expanded clones.

CASHKGGGEDTQYF	TGTGCCAGCCATAAGGGCGGGGGGGAAGATACGCAGTATTTT	TRBV25-1	TRBD2	NA	TRBJ2-3
CASSPGVLSGNTIYF	TGTGCCAGCAGCCCAGGGGTCCTCTCTGGAAACACCATATATTTT	TRBV12-3/TRBV12-4	NA	NA	TRBJ1-3
CASSSSGGAIYEQYF	TGTGCCAGCAGCTCTAGCGGGGGCGCGATCTACGAGCAGTACTTC	TRBV7-2	TRBD2	NA	TRBJ2-7
CASSQRGGTSGSGREQYF	TGTGCCAGCAGCCAACGGGGAGGGACTAGCGGGAGTGGCCGCGAGCAGTACTTC	TRBV3-1	TRBD2	NA	TRBJ2-7
CASGRQGSDYGYTF	TGCGCCAGCGGACGACAGGGGAGTGACTATGGCTACACCTTC	TRBV5-1	TRBD1	many	TRBJ1-2
CAMSLSGYEQYF	TGTGCCATGTCTCTCTCGGGGTACGAGCAGTACTTC	TRBV10-3	NA	many	TRBJ2-7
CATRPRFVKNTEAFF	TGTGCCACCAGACCGAGGTTTGTCAAGAACACTGAAGCTTTCTTT	TRBV15	NA	NA	TRBJ1-1
CASKGTGVTGELFF	TGCGCCAGCAAGGGGACAGGGGTCACCGGGGAGCTGTTTTTT	TRBV4-1	TRBD1	NA	TRBJ2-2
CASSEDDRVNYGYTF	TGCGCCAGCAGCGAAGACGACAGGGTTAACTATGGCTACACCTTC	TRBV4-1	TRBD1	NA	TRBJ1-2
CASRLVQGFYNEQFF	TGTGCCAGCAGACTCGTACAGGGGTTCTACAATGAGCAGTTCTTC	TRBV13	TRBD1	NA	TRBJ2-1
CASSPGQINQPQHF	TGTGCCAGCAGCCCCGGACAGATCAATCAGCCCCAGCATTTT	TRBV7-8	NA	many	TRBJ1-5
CATSDARTGGGYTF	TGTGCCACCAGTGACGCAAGGACAGGGGGAGGCTACACCTTC	TRBV24-1	TRBD1	NA	TRBJ1-2
CSAGQGAGMNTEAFF	TGCAGTGCTGGACAGGGGGCGGGGATGAACACTGAAGCTTTCTTT	TRBV20-1	TRBD1	NA	TRBJ1-1
CASNIQGYEQYF	TGTGCCAGCAATATACAGGGCTACGAGCAGTACTTC	TRBV6-1	NA	NA	TRBJ2-7
CASSQDRQVGNTIYF	TGCGCCAGCAGCCAAGATAGACAGGTCGGAAACACCATATATTTT	TRBV4-1	NA	many	TRBJ1-3